This T cell receptor (beta chain) was profiled in a study of graft-versus-host responses after intestinal transplantation. Study-wide background: Every one of the recipients received anti-thymocyte globulin induction and afterwards took tacrolimus and steroids for approximately 3 years.

General study findings and limits: Investigators detected GvH clones in recipient marrow, with some emerging earlier in ileum or blood. High graft-versus-host to host-versus-graft T cell clonal ratios marked allografts of patients with graft-donor macrochimerism. Early HvG declines after transplant were associated with peak circulating GvH clone levels.

Concerning this clone: Antigen unknown.

The repertoire was sequenced with immunoSEQ multiplex PCR; TCRdb's copy has only in-frame clones and lacks some. The data contain 90,000 to 150,000 clones, around 96% of them singletons. Between the trimmed V and J ends, which lost 3 bases and 2 bases, there was a span of 10 bases. Germline-derived CDR1 and CDR2 are MDHEN and SYDVKM. CDR3 length: 15 residues. The clonotype originates from a human donor who received an intestinal transplant. The sequencing here drew on unstimulated CD8+ T cells sorted from spleen or lymph node cells, taken before intestinal transplant. The chain links TRBV28 to TRBJ2-2; D uncertain. CDR3 amino acids: CASSFVPTNTGELFF. CDR3 nucleotides: TGTGCCAGCAGTTTCGTCCCTACCAACACCGGGGAGCTGTTTTTT. The full variable domain, completed using reference TRBV28 and TRBJ2-2, is DVKVTQSSRYLVKRTGEKVFLECVQDMDHENMFWYRQDPGLGLRLIYFSYDVKMKEKGDIPEGYSVSREKKERFSLILESASTNQTSMYLCASSFVPTNTGELFFGEGSRLTVL.